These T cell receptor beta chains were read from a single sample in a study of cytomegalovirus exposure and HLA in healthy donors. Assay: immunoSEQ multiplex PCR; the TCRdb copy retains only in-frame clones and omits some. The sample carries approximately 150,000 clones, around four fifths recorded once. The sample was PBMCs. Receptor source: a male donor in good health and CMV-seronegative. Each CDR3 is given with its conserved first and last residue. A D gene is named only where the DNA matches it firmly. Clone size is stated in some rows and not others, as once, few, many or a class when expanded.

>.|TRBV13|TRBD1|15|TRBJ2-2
TGTGCCAGCAGCATCGGACAGGGCGGGCACGGGGAGCTGTTTTTT
CASSIGQGGHGELFF
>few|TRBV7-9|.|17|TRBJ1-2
TGTTCCAGCAGCCCCCCAAAGACAGGCCGGAGTAACTATGGCTACACCTTC
CSSSPPKTGRSNYGYTF
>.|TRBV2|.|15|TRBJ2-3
TGTGCCAGCATGATGAGAGGTGATCGCACAGATACGCAGTATTTT
CASMMRGDRTDTQYF
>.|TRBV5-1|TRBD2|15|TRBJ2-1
TGCGCCAGCAGCCGCACTAGCGGTTCCTACAATGAGCAGTTCTTC
CASSRTSGSYNEQFF
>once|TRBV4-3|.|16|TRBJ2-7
TGCGCCAGCAGCCAAGATCGTGGGCGGGGCCCCTACGAGCAGTACTTC
CASSQDRGRGPYEQYF
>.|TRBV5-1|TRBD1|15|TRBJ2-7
TGCGCCAGCAGCGAGCCGGGACAGACTACCTACGAGCAGTACTTC
CASSEPGQTTYEQYF
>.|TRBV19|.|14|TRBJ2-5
TGTGCCAGTAGTATTGAAGGCAGGCAAGAGACCCAGTACTTC
CASSIEGRQETQYF
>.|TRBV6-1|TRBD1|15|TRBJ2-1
TGTGCCAGCAGTCCCGACAGGGCTATCTACAATGAGCAGTTCTTC
CASSPDRAIYNEQFF
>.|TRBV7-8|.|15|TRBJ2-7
TGTGCCAGCAGTCACCGGGATCTAGGTGGCCTCGAGCAGTACTTC
CASSHRDLGGLEQYF
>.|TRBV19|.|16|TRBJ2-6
TGTGCCAGTAGCCCGTTACAGGGCTCTGGGGCCAACGTCCTGACTTTC
CASSPLQGSGANVLTF
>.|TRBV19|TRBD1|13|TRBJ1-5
TGTGCCAGTAGGGAGGGACAGCATCAGCCCCAGCATTTT
CASREGQHQPQHF
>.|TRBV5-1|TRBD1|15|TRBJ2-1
TGCGCCAGCAGCTTGATGGGGACAGGTTACAATGAGCAGTTCTTC
CASSLMGTGYNEQFF
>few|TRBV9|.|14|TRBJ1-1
TGTGCCAGCAGCGTAGGCCCGGGGTCCACTGAAGCTTTCTTT
CASSVGPGSTEAFF
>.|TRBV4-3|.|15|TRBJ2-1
TGCGCCAGCAGCCAAGACAGGTCAGGTGGGACTCGTAAGTTCTTC
CASSQDRSGGTRKFF
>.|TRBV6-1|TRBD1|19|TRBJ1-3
TGTGCCAGCAGTGGGAGCCGGACAGGGAAGGAGTTCTCTGGAAACACCATATATTTT
CASSGSRTGKEFSGNTIYF
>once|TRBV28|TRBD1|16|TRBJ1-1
TGTGCCACTGGACACCGTCCGGGACAGGGATTAACTGAAGCTTTCTTT
CATGHRPGQGLTEAFF
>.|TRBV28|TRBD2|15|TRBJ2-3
TGTGCCAGCAGCGAGACTAGCGGGAGAGTTAATACGCAGTATTTT
CASSETSGRVNTQYF
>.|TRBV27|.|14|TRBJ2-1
TGTGCCAGCAGTTCCAGGGTAATTTACAATGAGCAGTTCTTC
CASSSRVIYNEQFF
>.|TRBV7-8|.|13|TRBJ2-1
TGTGCCAGCAGCCCGGCAGAGGGTTATGAGCAGTTCTTC
CASSPAEGYEQFF
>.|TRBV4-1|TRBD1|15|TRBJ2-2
TGCGCCAGCAAAACGACAGGGGCGGACACCGGGGAGCTGTTTTTT
CASKTTGADTGELFF
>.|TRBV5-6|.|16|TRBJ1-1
TGTGCCAGCAGCTTGGCGTCTAGAGGTGTGAACACTGAAGCTTTCTTT
CASSLASRGVNTEAFF
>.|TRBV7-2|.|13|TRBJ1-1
TGTGCCAGCAGCTTAGTGGGCAGGGGTGAAGCTTTCTTT
CASSLVGRGEAFF
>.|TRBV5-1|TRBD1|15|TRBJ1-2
TGCGCCAGCAGCCCATCCCCGGGACAGCCCTATGGCTACACCTTC
CASSPSPGQPYGYTF